The rows below give T cell receptor beta chains drawn from one sample of a study of T cells after posttransplantation cyclophosphamide. Produced via immunoSEQ multiplex PCR; TCRdb's table is partial and in-frame only. Of some 21,000 clones listed, 70% to 90% are singletons. This specimen was PBMCs, taken 362 days after allogeneic stem cell transplant with calcineurin inhibitor and methotrexate. All receptors come from a female patient in her 30s who received an allogeneic stem cell transplant from an unrelated donor, was CMV-positive, and had acute and chronic GVHD. The graft donor may be the source of some T cells. The CDR3 runs from the conserved cysteine through the conserved F or W. A D gene is named only where the DNA matches it firmly. Clone size is stated in some rows and not others, as once, few, many or a class when expanded.

V gene	D gene	J gene	clone size	CDR3 protein	CDR3 DNA
TRBV7-9	TRBD1	TRBJ1-1	NA	CASSLHPGQVNTEAFF	TGTGCCAGCAGCCTACATCCGGGACAGGTAAACACTGAAGCTTTCTTT
TRBV28	NA	TRBJ2-1	NA	CASSLWKERPGEQFF	TGTGCCAGCAGTTTATGGAAGGAGCGCCCGGGTGAGCAGTTCTTC
TRBV19	TRBD1	TRBJ1-1	NA	CASSPGGGGEAFF	TGTGCCAGTAGTCCAGGAGGGGGCGGTGAAGCTTTCTTT
TRBV6-6	NA	TRBJ2-6	once	CASRDTDKANVLTF	TGTGCCAGCAGGGACACCGATAAGGCCAACGTCCTGACTTTC
TRBV28	NA	TRBJ1-1	NA	CASIGGGWTEAFF	TGTGCCAGCATCGGAGGAGGGTGGACTGAAGCTTTCTTT
TRBV7-9	NA	TRBJ1-1	NA	CASSRQQGNTEAFF	TGCGCCAGCAGCCGACAACAGGGAAACACTGAAGCTTTCTTT
TRBV30	TRBD1	TRBJ1-4	NA	CAATGTGFEKLFF	TGTGCCGCCACCGGGACAGGGTTCGAAAAACTGTTTTTT
TRBV10-3	NA	TRBJ2-7	medium-sized	CAISDDTGSYEQYF	TGTGCCATCAGTGACGATACGGGCTCCTACGAGCAGTACTTC
TRBV16	NA	TRBJ1-1	NA	CASSQFGTLNTEAFF	TGTGCCAGCAGCCAGTTTGGGACACTGAACACTGAAGCTTTCTTT
TRBV14	NA	TRBJ2-7	NA	CASSQGAGINYEQYF	TGTGCCAGCAGCCAGGGCGCGGGGATCAACTACGAGCAGTACTTC
TRBV7-9	NA	TRBJ1-1	NA	CASSPKGIVFEAFF	TGTGCCAGCAGCCCCAAGGGGATTGTCTTTGAAGCTTTCTTT
TRBV19	NA	TRBJ1-1	NA	CASSPPGGYTEAFF	TGTGCCAGTAGTCCCCCCGGAGGATACACTGAAGCTTTCTTT
TRBV11-3	NA	TRBJ2-7	NA	CASSLGGAQEQYF	TGTGCCAGCAGCTTAGGGGGAGCTCAGGAGCAGTACTTC
TRBV6-1	TRBD2	TRBJ2-4	NA	CASSEVWTSYQYF	TGTGCCAGCAGTGAAGTTTGGACTAGCTATCAGTACTTC
TRBV2	NA	TRBJ1-1	NA	CASSEGPNTEAFF	TGTGCCAGCAGTGAGGGCCCGAACACTGAAGCTTTCTTT
TRBV7-6	TRBD1	TRBJ2-7	NA	CASSLEGTPGTASSYEQYF	TGTGCCAGCAGCTTAGAGGGGACGCCTGGGACAGCTAGCTCCTACGAGCAGTACTTC
TRBV11-2	TRBD1	TRBJ2-3	NA	CASSLMGKTQGGTQYF	TGTGCCAGCAGCTTAATGGGGAAAACACAGGGGGGTACGCAGTATTTT
TRBV5-1	NA	TRBJ2-2	NA	CASSLFPLTGELFF	TGCGCCAGCAGCTTGTTTCCACTCACCGGGGAGCTGTTTTTT
TRBV28	NA	TRBJ2-7	NA	CASSLRGYEQYF	TGTGCCAGCAGTTTAAGGGGGTACGAGCAGTACTTC
TRBV21-1	NA	TRBJ1-6	medium-sized	CASRPQTGCCPPLHF	TGTGCCAGCAGGCCCCAGACAGGGTGTTGCCCACCCCTCCACTTT
TRBV19	TRBD2	TRBJ2-3	few	CASSSYPLVAGGGDTQYF	TGTGCCAGTAGTAGCTATCCTCTTGTAGCGGGAGGAGGGGATACGCAGTATTTT
TRBV7-9	TRBD1	TRBJ2-7	NA	CASRKTGQGSSYEQYF	TGTGCCAGCAGGAAAACGGGACAGGGGAGCTCCTACGAGCAGTACTTC
TRBV29-1	TRBD1	TRBJ2-3	NA	CSADRGGFRTDTQYF	TGCAGCGCGGACAGGGGCGGATTCCGCACAGATACGCAGTATTTT
TRBV2	NA	TRBJ2-3	NA	CASSEGRGTDTQYF	TGTGCCAGCAGTGAGGGGCGAGGCACAGATACGCAGTATTTT
TRBV7-9	TRBD2	TRBJ2-1	NA	CASSLDGAGDNEQFF	TGTGCCAGCAGCTTAGATGGAGCGGGGGACAATGAGCAGTTCTTC
TRBV6-6	NA	TRBJ2-3	NA	CASLGGGPGDTQYF	TGTGCCAGCCTCGGCGGGGGCCCTGGGGATACGCAGTATTTT
TRBV28	TRBD1	TRBJ1-4	NA	CASSPGQTEKLFF	TGTGCCAGCAGCCCGGGACAGACCGAAAAACTGTTTTTT
TRBV19	NA	TRBJ1-5	NA	CASSHRVLVQTSNQPQHF	TGTGCCAGTAGCCACCGAGTCTTGGTACAGACTAGCAATCAGCCCCAGCATTTT
TRBV6-5	NA	TRBJ1-6	NA	CASSYSGAGNSPLHF	TGTGCCAGCAGTTACTCGGGCGCGGGGAATTCACCCCTCCACTTT
TRBV21-1	NA	TRBJ2-1	NA	CASSKAAREFVQFF	TGTGCCAGCAGCAAAGCGGCCAGGGAATTTGTGCAGTTCTTC
TRBV9	NA	TRBJ1-1	NA	CASSAGSSGTEAFF	TGTGCCAGCAGCGCGGGAAGTTCGGGCACTGAAGCTTTCTTT
TRBV5-4	NA	TRBJ1-2	NA	CASSQEWGENYGYTF	TGTGCCAGCAGCCAAGAATGGGGAGAAAACTATGGCTACACCTTC
TRBV6-5	TRBD1	TRBJ2-7	NA	CASSLAYGTAYEQYF	TGTGCCAGCAGCCTAGCTTACGGGACAGCCTACGAGCAGTACTTC
TRBV6-5	NA	TRBJ2-2	NA	CASSGTHGELFF	TGTGCCAGCAGTGGGACTCACGGGGAGCTGTTTTTT
TRBV29-1	NA	TRBJ1-3	NA	CSVGGTGFSGNTIYF	TGCAGCGTTGGGGGCACAGGGTTCTCTGGAAACACCATATATTTT
TRBV5-5	NA	TRBJ2-6	NA	CASSWVVGSSSGANVLTF	TGTGCCAGCAGCTGGGTCGTGGGCTCGAGCTCTGGGGCCAACGTCCTGACTTTC
TRBV10-3	NA	TRBJ1-1	few	CAITGGEGTEAFF	TGTGCCATTACGGGGGGAGAGGGCACTGAAGCTTTCTTT
TRBV4-1	NA	TRBJ1-2	NA	CASSQDRSGGANYGYTF	TGCGCCAGCAGCCAAGATAGATCCGGGGGTGCGAACTATGGCTACACCTTC
TRBV4-3	NA	TRBJ1-2	NA	CASSQEPRVRAYGYTF	TGCGCCAGCAGCCAAGAACCAAGGGTCAGGGCTTATGGCTACACCTTC
TRBV29-1	NA	TRBJ2-2	NA	CSVEGHANTGELFF	TGCAGCGTTGAGGGACACGCGAACACCGGGGAGCTGTTTTTT
TRBV6-1	NA	TRBJ1-6	once	CASSARQSSYNSPLHF	TGTGCCAGCAGTGCCCGACAGAGCTCCTATAATTCACCCCTCCACTTT
TRBV9	NA	TRBJ2-3	NA	CASSPRASATTDTQYF	TGTGCCAGCAGCCCCAGGGCCTCAGCAACCACAGATACGCAGTATTTT
TRBV7-9	NA	TRBJ2-3	NA	CASSPGLSTDTQYF	TGTGCCAGCAGCCCGGGACTGAGTACAGATACGCAGTATTTT
TRBV6-5	NA	TRBJ1-1	NA	CASSYRNTEAFF	TGTGCCAGCAGTTACCGGAACACTGAAGCTTTCTTT
TRBV28	NA	TRBJ1-1	NA	CASSVGGEAFF	TGTGCCAGCAGCGTTGGGGGGGAAGCTTTCTTT
TRBV29-1	NA	TRBJ2-7	NA	CSVGKGLSYEQYF	TGCAGCGTAGGAAAGGGACTTTCCTACGAGCAGTACTTC
TRBV12-1	NA	TRBJ2-3	NA	CASSGQRGYTDTQYF	TGTGCCAGCAGCGGGCAGCGGGGCTACACAGATACGCAGTATTTT
TRBV5-1	TRBD2	TRBJ2-1	NA	CASSLSSGGAGEQFF	TGCGCCAGCAGCTTGTCGAGCGGGGGGGCGGGTGAGCAGTTCTTC
TRBV6-1	TRBD2	TRBJ2-5	NA	CAGATSGHPETQYF	TGTGCCGGCGCGACTAGCGGACACCCAGAGACCCAGTACTTC
TRBV9	NA	TRBJ2-5	NA	CASSTLLFGGWETQYF	TGTGCCAGCAGCACCCTGCTATTCGGAGGATGGGAGACCCAGTACTTC
TRBV29-1	TRBD1	TRBJ1-1	NA	CSVGLQGGAEAFF	TGCAGCGTTGGGTTACAGGGGGGGGCTGAAGCTTTCTTT
TRBV7-9	TRBD1	TRBJ1-5	NA	CASSRGQGNQPQHF	TGTGCCAGCAGCCGGGGACAGGGAAATCAGCCCCAGCATTTT
TRBV28	NA	TRBJ2-1	NA	CASSPLGGGGRLDEQFF	TGTGCCAGCAGTCCACTTGGGGGAGGGGGGCGATTGGATGAGCAGTTCTTC
TRBV27	NA	TRBJ2-6	NA	CASSPISGANVLTF	TGTGCCAGCAGCCCAATCTCTGGGGCCAACGTCCTGACTTTC
TRBV6-5	NA	TRBJ2-7	NA	CASSYSQVYGYEQYF	TGTGCCAGCAGTTACTCCCAGGTTTACGGTTACGAGCAGTACTTC
TRBV13	NA	TRBJ1-4	NA	CASSLRGREKLFF	TGTGCCAGCAGCCTCAGGGGTAGGGAAAAACTGTTTTTT
TRBV30	TRBD1	TRBJ2-7	NA	CAWELDRAAGEQYF	TGTGCCTGGGAACTGGACAGGGCCGCGGGGGAGCAGTACTTC
TRBV9	NA	TRBJ2-2	NA	CASSVAGVEPGELFF	TGTGCCAGCAGCGTAGCGGGAGTAGAGCCCGGGGAGCTGTTTTTT
TRBV14	NA	TRBJ2-7	NA	CASSQDPDPRENEQYF	TGTGCCAGCAGCCAAGATCCTGATCCCCGGGAAAACGAGCAGTACTTC
TRBV19	NA	TRBJ2-1	NA	CASSANPHKGNEQFF	TGTGCCAGTAGTGCGAACCCCCATAAGGGGAATGAGCAGTTCTTC